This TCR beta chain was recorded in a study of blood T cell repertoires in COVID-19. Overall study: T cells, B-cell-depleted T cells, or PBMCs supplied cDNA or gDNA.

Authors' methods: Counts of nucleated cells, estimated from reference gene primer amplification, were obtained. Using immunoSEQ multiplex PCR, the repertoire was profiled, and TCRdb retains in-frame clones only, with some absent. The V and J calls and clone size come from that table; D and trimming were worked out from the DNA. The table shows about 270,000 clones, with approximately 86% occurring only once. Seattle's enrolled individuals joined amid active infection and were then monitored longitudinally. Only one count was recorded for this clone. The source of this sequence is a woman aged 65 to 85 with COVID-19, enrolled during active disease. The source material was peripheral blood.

CDR3 sequence (DNA): TGTGCCACCAGCAGAGGCGGGACTAGCGGGGGAAACACCGGGGAGCTGTTTTTT. Protein product: CATSRGGTSGGNTGELFF. This chain connects TRBV15 to TRBJ2-2; the match to TRBD2 covers 14 bases. The CDR3 consists of 18 residues. With 1 base clipped from V and 2 bases from J, the junction kept 3 bases outside the gene matches. Germline loops: CDR1 LNHNV, CDR2 YYDKDF (reference sequence). The variable domain in full, with the rest retrieved from reference TRBV15 and TRBJ2-2, is DAMVIQNPRYQVTQFGKPVTLSCSQTLNHNVMYWYQQKSSQAPKLLFHYYDKDFNNEADTPDNFQSRRPNTSFCFLDIRSPGLGDTAMYLCATSRGGTSGGNTGELFFGEGSRLTVL.